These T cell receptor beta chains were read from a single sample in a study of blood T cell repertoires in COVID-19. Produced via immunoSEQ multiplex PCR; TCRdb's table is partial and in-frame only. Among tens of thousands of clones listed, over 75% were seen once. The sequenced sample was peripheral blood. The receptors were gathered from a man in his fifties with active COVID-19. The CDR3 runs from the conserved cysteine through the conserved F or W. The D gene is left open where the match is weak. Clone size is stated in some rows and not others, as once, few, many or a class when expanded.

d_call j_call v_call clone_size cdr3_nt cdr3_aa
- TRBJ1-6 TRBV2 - TGTGCCAGCTGGAAACAGGCGATTAATTCACCCCTCCACTTT CASWKQAINSPLHF
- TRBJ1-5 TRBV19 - TGTGCCAGTAGTATAAACGGTGATCAGCCCCAGCATTTT CASSINGDQPQHF
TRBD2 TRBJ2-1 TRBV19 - TGTGCCAGTAGTATTGAAGCCCCAGCGGGAGGATGGAACAATGAGCAGTTCTTC CASSIEAPAGGWNNEQFF
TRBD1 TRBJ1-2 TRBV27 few TGTGCCAGCAGGGGGGGGGACAGGGTTGGCTACACCTTC CASRGGDRVGYTF
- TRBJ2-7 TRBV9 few TGTGCCAGCAGCGCGGACAACTCCTACGAGCAGTACTTC CASSADNSYEQYF
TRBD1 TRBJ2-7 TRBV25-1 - TGTGCCAGCAGTGCGCCGGGACAGGGTACGAACGAGCAGTACTTC CASSAPGQGTNEQYF
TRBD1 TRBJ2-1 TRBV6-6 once TGTGCCAGCAGTTACTCGACCCAGGGGGCGGGTGAGCAGTTCTTC CASSYSTQGAGEQFF
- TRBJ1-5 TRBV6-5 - TGTGCCACACAGGGCTTTTATAGCAATCAGCCCCAGCATTTT CATQGFYSNQPQHF
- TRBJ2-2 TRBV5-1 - TGCGCCAGCTGGGAACAGGGTGGGGAGCTGTTTTTT CASWEQGGELFF
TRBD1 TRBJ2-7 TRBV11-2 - TGTGCCAGCAGCTCGCGAGACAGGGCCGAGCAGTACTTC CASSSRDRAEQYF
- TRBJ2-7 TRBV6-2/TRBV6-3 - TGTGCCAGCAGCTTACCATCCCTAGGTCGCGAGCAGTACTTC CASSLPSLGREQYF
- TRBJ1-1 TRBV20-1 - TGCTGGGCCCAGGGCACTGAAGCTTTCTTT CWAQGTEAFF
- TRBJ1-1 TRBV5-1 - TGCGCCAGCAGTCCCGACAGTAACACTGAAGCTTTCTTT CASSPDSNTEAFF
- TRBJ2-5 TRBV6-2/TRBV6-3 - TGTGCCAGCAGCTCCTCCAGAGAGACCCAGTACTTC CASSSSRETQYF
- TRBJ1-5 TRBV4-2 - TGTGCCAGCAGCCAAGATCAAGGCAGGTCGAATCAGCCCCAGCATTTT CASSQDQGRSNQPQHF